Given below is one TCR beta chain in context. The antigen remains undetermined. The data derive from a study of graft-versus-host responses after intestinal transplantation. Study overall: Induction with anti-thymocyte globulin, then tacrolimus and steroids for approximately three years, was given to all recipients.

Only in-frame clones appear in the TCRdb table, and some are missing; sequencing was by immunoSEQ multiplex PCR. The data contain 90,000 to 130,000 clones, around nine tenths of them singletons. Points from the study as a whole: Detection of GvH clones occurred in recipient marrow, and some had their first appearance in ileum or blood. Early after transplant, HvG declines were associated with peak levels of circulating GvH clones. Within the allografts of patients who had graft-donor T cell macrochimerism, graft-versus-host to host-versus-graft clonal ratios were high.

The material was unstimulated CD4+ T cells sorted from spleen or lymph node cells, obtained before transplant. The receptor's source is a human donor who was the organ donor for an intestinal transplant.

The CDR3 is CASSLGEAGVEFF. DNA for the CDR3: TGCGCCAGCAGCTTGGGGGAAGCGGGAGTGGAGTTCTTC. This chain connects TRBV5-1 to TRBJ2-1, with 8 bases fitting TRBD2. The germline V gene encodes CDR1 SGHRS and CDR2 YFSETQ. The J segment lost 14 bases and the V segment lost 0 bases, leaving 7 bases of the junction unmatched. The CDR3 has 13 residues.